The 28 T cell receptor beta chains given below trace back to one sample, sequenced in a study of Graves' ophthalmopathy and Graves' hyperthyroidism. For repertoire sequencing, the TCR beta CDR3 regions were amplified from RNA transcripts. First-round RT-PCR employed HTBI primers, with a second-round multiplex PCR after it. TCRdb independently ran MiXCR on the multiplex PCR reads; one entry per CDR3 protein. Of about 210,000 distinct CDR3 sequences listed, around 28% are singletons. Material for sequencing was peripheral blood. Source of these receptors: a man in his forties or fifties with Graves' ophthalmopathy.

The rearrangement joins TRBV12-3 or TRBV12-4 to TRBJ1-2, with TRBD1 as a possible D gene (6 bases). The CDR3 has 13 residues. Trimming pared 5 bases from V and 6 bases from J, leaving 13 bases between. CDR3 region: CASSDRLMDGYTF. Here the CDR3 DNA reads TGTGCCAGCAGTGACAGGCTAATGGATGGCTACACCTTC.

The table lists this clonotype with many counts. This chain links TRBV5-6 with TRBJ1-3; TRBD1 is a possible D gene (6 bases). The germline V and J ends were trimmed by 3 bases and 0 bases, with 19 bases remaining between them. CDR1 and CDR2 from the germline V gene are SGHDT and YYEEEE. The CDR3 loop spans 18 amino acids. This CDR3 is CASSSSGERGFSGNTIYF. For the CDR3, the DNA is TGTGCCAGCAGCTCGTCCGGGGAGAGGGGGTTCTCTGGAAACACCATATATTTT.

This clonotype has a count of ten or more. V usage is TRBV6-2 or TRBV6-3 and J usage is TRBJ1-5, with 7 bases identical to TRBD1. Germline CDR1 reads MNHEY; CDR2 reads SVGEGT. Unmatched junction bases numbered 8, after V lost 4 bases and J lost 2 bases. There are 16 residues in the CDR3. The CDR3 sequence: CASSFDRVLGNQPQHF. CDR3 nucleotides: TGTGCCAGCAGTTTTGACAGGGTCTTGGGCAATCAGCCCCAGCATTTT.

This clonotype occurred many times. The chain employs TRBV7-9 and TRBJ2-5; the D gene is possibly TRBD2 (5 bases). Germline loops: CDR1 SEHNR, CDR2 FQNEAQ (reference sequence). The CDR3 sequence is 13 residues long. With 5 bases removed from V and 1 base from J, the gap between germline ends came to 8 bases. The CDR3 nucleotides are TGTGCCAGCAGCGCCGGGGTCCAAGAGACCCAGTACTTC. The encoded protein is CASSAGVQETQYF.

This chain links TRBV6-2 or TRBV6-3 with TRBJ1-2, with 8 bases lining up with TRBD1. The CDR3 runs to 18 residues. The junction had 16 bases not matched to a gene; V was cut back by 1 base and J by 6 bases. Germline V gene sequence: CDR1 MNHEY, CDR2 SVGEGT. The CDR3 region has the DNA TGTGCCAGCAGTTACTGGAAAGGGACAGGCCTTTCGTCGGATGGCTACACCTTC. It is translated as CASSYWKGTGLSSDGYTF.

This chain uses TRBV6-5 with TRBJ2-7; D gene ambiguous. Trimming pared 4 bases from V and 4 bases from J, leaving 14 bases between. Germline CDR1 MNHEY, CDR2 SVGAGI. The CDR3 has 14 amino acids. The CDR3 loop is CASSSLVAVYEQYF. CDR3 nucleotide sequence: TGTGCCAGCAGTTCCCTAGTTGCGGTATACGAGCAGTACTTC.

This clonotype was seen many times. The chain employs TRBV7-2 and TRBJ1-6, with unresolved D. Germline assignment: CDR1 SGHTA and CDR2 FQGNSA. The CDR3 loop spans 15 amino acids. Trimming took off 1 base at V and 6 bases at J, with 10 bases between the two ends. The CDR3 spells CASSLVAQSNSPLHF. As DNA, the CDR3 is TGTGCCAGCAGCTTAGTTGCACAGAGTAATTCACCCCTCCACTTT.

The table lists this clonotype with many counts. The chain links TRBV29-1 to TRBJ2-5; perhaps D is TRBD1 or TRBD2 (5 bases each). In germline, CDR1 is SQVTM, CDR2 ANQGSEA. The CDR3 spans 15 residues. V was clipped by 4 bases and J by 4 bases, with 19 bases between them. The CDR3 region is CSVARGGSTGETQYF. Here the CDR3 DNA reads TGCAGCGTTGCCCGGGGCGGCAGTACAGGAGAGACCCAGTACTTC. Looking up the rest from reference TRBV29-1 and TRBJ2-5 gives the full variable domain: SAVISQKPSRDICQRGTSLTIQCQVDSQVTMMFWYRQQPGQSLTLIATANQGSEATYESGFVIDKFPISRPNLTFSTLTVSNMSPEDSSIYLCSVARGGSTGETQYFGPGTRLLVL.

This clonotype was seen many times. The rearrangement links TRBV2 to TRBJ2-7; D remains ambiguous. Between the trimmed V and J ends, which lost 3 bases and 9 bases, there was a span of 6 bases. This CDR3 contains 10 residues. Germline CDR1 and CDR2: SNHLY and FYNNEI. CDR3 residues: CASSDSAQYF. Written as DNA, the CDR3 is TGTGCCAGCAGTGACAGTGCGCAGTACTTC.

This clonotype was seen many times. The chain links TRBV5-8 to TRBJ1-1, with no clear D. V was cut by 2 bases and J by 1 base, with 12 bases left in between. Germline CDR1 reads SGHTS; CDR2 reads YDEGEE. The CDR3 is 15 residues long. The CDR3 loop reads CASSLRATKNTEAFF. For the CDR3, the DNA is TGTGCCAGCAGCTTAAGGGCCACAAAGAACACTGAAGCTTTCTTT.

This clonotype was seen ten or more times. The chain recombines TRBV5-8 with TRBJ1-6; D call uncertain. The CDR3 runs to 14 residues. The germline CDR1 and CDR2 sequences are SGHTS and YDEGEE. V was shortened by 4 bases and J by 9 bases, with 14 bases between the two germline ends. CDR3 nucleotides: TGTGCCAGCAGCCCCTCTGAAAACCTTTCACCCCTCCACTTT. Its protein product is CASSPSENLSPLHF. Based on the CDR3 plus reference TRBV5-8 and TRBJ1-6, the full variable domain is EAGVTQSPTHLIKTRGQQATLRCSPISGHTSVYWYQQALGLGLQFLLWYDEGEERNRGNFPPRFSGRQFPNYSSELNVNALELEDSALYLCASSPSENLSPLHFGNGTRLTVT.

This clonotype was counted at least ten times. The V call is TRBV27, the J call TRBJ2-2; 9 positions agree with TRBD2. V lost 6 bases and J lost 4; bases outside the gene matches: 6. CDR1 is MNHEY, CDR2 SMNVEV, per germline (reference sequence). This CDR3 comprises 15 residues. The CDR3 protein is CASRPGLATTGELFF. In DNA form, the CDR3 reads TGTGCCAGCAGGCCTGGACTAGCGACCACCGGGGAGCTGTTTTTT.

The chain has TRBV6-5 and TRBJ1-2; D ambiguous. The germline V and J ends were trimmed by 4 bases and 2 bases, with 14 bases remaining between them. The CDR3 loop spans 15 amino acids. The germline V gene has CDR1 MNHEY and CDR2 SVGAGI. CDR3 protein: CASSLERRLNYGYTF. Written as DNA, the CDR3 is TGTGCCAGCAGTTTAGAACGGAGACTAAACTATGGCTACACCTTC.

This clonotype was found many times. The chain is built from TRBV7-2 and TRBJ2-7, with D possibly TRBD1 on 5 matching bases. The CDR3 is made up of 15 amino acids. Germline V gene sequence: CDR1 SGHTA, CDR2 FQGNSA. V lost 1 base and J lost 2, with 12 bases in between. As DNA, the CDR3 is TGTGCCAGCAGCTTAGACGCAGGGAAGACCTACGAGCAGTACTTC. This translates into CASSLDAGKTYEQYF.

This clonotype was recorded many times. This rearrangement joins TRBV20-1 to TRBJ2-5; tentative D call: TRBD1 (5 bases). CDR3 length: 14 amino acids. Trimming cost V 0 bases and J 5 bases, with 13 bases left between them. CDR1 DFQATT and CDR2 SNEGSKA come from the germline V gene (reference sequence). The CDR3 region is CSARDPVGRETQYF. The DNA of the CDR3 is TGCAGTGCTAGAGATCCCGTGGGGCGGGAGACCCAGTACTTC.

This clonotype was counted ten times or more. The V gene is TRBV28, the J gene TRBJ2-7; either TRBD1 or TRBD2 may fit D (5 bases each). The CDR3 sequence is 14 residues long. Germline loops: CDR1 MDHEN, CDR2 SYDVKM. Trimming removed 6 bases from V and 2 bases from J, with 14 bases in between. In nucleotides, the CDR3 is TGTGCCAGCAGAACCGGGACGGCAGCCTACGAGCAGTACTTC. The encoded protein is CASRTGTAAYEQYF.

This clonotype has at least ten counts. This chain links TRBV27 with TRBJ1-2; D ambiguous. Trimming stripped 2 bases from V and 13 bases from J, with 17 bases between. Germline V gene data show CDR1 as MNHEY and CDR2 as SMNVEV (reference sequence). The CDR3 loop spans 13 amino acids. CDR3 region: CASSLEYGSLGTF. For the CDR3, the DNA is TGTGCCAGCAGTTTAGAGTACGGATCCCTCGGCACCTTC.

This clonotype was seen repeatedly, ten times or more. This chain connects TRBV7-6 to TRBJ2-5; 9 nucleotides align to TRBD2. Germline loops: CDR1 SGHVS, CDR2 FNYEAQ. The CDR3 has 14 residues. V gave up 5 bases and J gave up 5 bases; unmatched junction bases: 6. In DNA form, the CDR3 reads TGTGCCAGCAGCACAAGCGGGAGGAGCGAGACCCAGTACTTC. Protein sequence: CASSTSGRSETQYF. The full variable domain, rest sourced from reference TRBV7-6 and TRBJ2-5, is GAGVSQSPRYKVTKRGQDVALRCDPISGHVSLYWYRQALGQGPEFLTYFNYEAQQDKSGLPNDRFSAERPEGSISTLTIQRTEQRDSAMYRCASSTSGRSETQYFGPGTRLLVL.

This clonotype was recorded at least ten times. This chain connects TRBV28 to TRBJ1-1; no firm D call. The CDR3 totals 13 residues. Trimming took off 7 bases at V and 4 bases at J, with 13 bases between the two ends. Looked up from germline, CDR1 is MDHEN and CDR2 is SYDVKM. CDR3: CASKGSLTTEAFF. The CDR3, as DNA: TGTGCCAGCAAGGGATCGCTTACCACTGAAGCTTTCTTT.

This clonotype was seen ten or more times. The CDR3 sequence is CASSLVRPDNTGELFF. CDR3 coding DNA: TGTGCCAGCAGTTTAGTTCGACCCGATAACACCGGGGAGCTGTTTTTT. The rearrangement uses TRBV27 and TRBJ2-2; D ambiguous. This CDR3 region has 16 residues. The germline gives CDR1 MNHEY, CDR2 SMNVEV (reference sequence). Trimming removed 2 bases from V and 2 bases from J, with 12 bases in between.

This clonotype was recorded many times. J is TRBJ2-7 and V is TRBV27; either TRBD1 or TRBD2 may supply D (5 bases each). Germline V gives CDR1 MNHEY, CDR2 SMNVEV (reference sequence). With 5 bases removed from V and 5 bases from J, the gap between germline ends came to 16 bases. The length of the CDR3 is 14 residues. The CDR3 nucleotides are TGTGCCAGCAGTACCGATCAGGGACGGGACGAGCAGTACTTC. Translating it yields CASSTDQGRDEQYF.

This chain joins TRBV13 and TRBJ1-6; 9 bases map to TRBD1. Per germline, CDR1 PRHDT and CDR2 FYEKMQ (reference sequence). J lost 9 bases, V lost 5 bases, and 8 bases had no gene match. CDR3 size: 15 residues. The CDR3 is CASSPQGQGRSPLHF. The CDR3, as DNA: TGTGCCAGCAGCCCCCAGGGACAGGGTCGTTCACCCCTCCACTTT.

Many counts were recorded for this clonotype. The chain links TRBV4-3 to TRBJ2-2; possible D gene TRBD2, 5 bases. V gave up 0 bases and J gave up 5 bases, with 10 bases separating them. The CDR3 has 15 amino acids. Germline V gene lookup returns CDR1 LGHNA and CDR2 YSLEER. The chain's CDR3 is CASSQDRSVTGELFF. The CDR3 DNA follows: TGCGCCAGCAGCCAAGATCGTAGCGTTACCGGGGAGCTGTTTTTT.

The genes are TRBV6-2 or TRBV6-3 and TRBJ2-6; no firm D call. The CDR3 covers 16 residues. Germline CDR1 reads MNHEY; CDR2 reads SVGEGT. V gave up 3 bases and J gave up 0 bases, with 9 bases separating them. CDR3: CASSYAQSSGANVLTF. Here the CDR3 DNA reads TGTGCCAGCAGTTATGCCCAGAGCTCTGGGGCCAACGTCCTGACTTTC.

CDR3 coding DNA: TGTGCCAGCAGCTTAGGGGGGACAGGGATCTACGAGCAGTACTTC. Translating it yields CASSLGGTGIYEQYF. The rearrangement links TRBV7-2 to TRBJ2-7; 9 bases align to TRBD1. V lost 1 base, J lost 3 bases, and 4 bases stayed unmatched. The V gene's germline CDR1 is SGHTA and CDR2 FQGNSA. The CDR3 extends over 15 amino acids.

This chain joins TRBV12-3 or TRBV12-4 and TRBJ1-1; D unclear. The CDR3 length is 15 residues. The V and J ends lost 0 bases and 1 base respectively, with 9 bases between them. CDR3 residues: CASSLASLGNTEAFF. The CDR3 coding sequence is TGTGCCAGCAGTTTAGCGTCCCTGGGGAACACTGAAGCTTTCTTT.

This clonotype was seen at least ten times. In DNA, the CDR3 is TGTGCCAGCAGTCCGGTGGGGGCGAACACCGGGGAGCTGTTTTTT. Residues: CASSPVGANTGELFF. This chain joins TRBV12-3 or TRBV12-4 and TRBJ2-2; tentatively, D is TRBD1 or TRBD2 (5 bases each). V was pared by 5 bases and J by 0 bases, with 10 bases between. The CDR3 is 15 residues long.

The chain recombines TRBV28 with TRBJ1-2, with D tentatively TRBD1 (6 bases). The CDR3 contains 13 residues. The germline V gene encodes CDR1 MDHEN and CDR2 SYDVKM. Trimming left V 6 bases short and J 6 bases short, with 14 bases between. The CDR3 here is CASRTGQPNGYTF. CDR3 in DNA: TGTGCCAGCAGGACTGGACAGCCTAATGGCTACACCTTC.